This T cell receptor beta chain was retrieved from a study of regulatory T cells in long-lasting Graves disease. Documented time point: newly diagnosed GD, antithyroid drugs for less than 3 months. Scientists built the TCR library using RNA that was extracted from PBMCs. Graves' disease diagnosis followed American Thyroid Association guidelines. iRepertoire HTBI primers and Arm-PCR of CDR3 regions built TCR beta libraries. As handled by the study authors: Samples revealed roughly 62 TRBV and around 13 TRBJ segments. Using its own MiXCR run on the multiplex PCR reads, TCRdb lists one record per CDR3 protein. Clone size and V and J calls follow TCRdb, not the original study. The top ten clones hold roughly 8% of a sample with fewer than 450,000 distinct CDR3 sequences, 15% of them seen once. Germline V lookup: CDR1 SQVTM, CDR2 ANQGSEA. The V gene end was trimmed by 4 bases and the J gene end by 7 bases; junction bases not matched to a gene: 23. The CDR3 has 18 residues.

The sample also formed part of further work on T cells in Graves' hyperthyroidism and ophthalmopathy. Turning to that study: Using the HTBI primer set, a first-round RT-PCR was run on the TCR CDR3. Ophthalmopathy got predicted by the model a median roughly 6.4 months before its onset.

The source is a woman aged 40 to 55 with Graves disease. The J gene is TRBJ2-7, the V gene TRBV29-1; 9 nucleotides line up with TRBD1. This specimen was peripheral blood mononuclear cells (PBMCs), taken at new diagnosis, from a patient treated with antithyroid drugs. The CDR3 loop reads CSVVTRTGASKGAREQYF. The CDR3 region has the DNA TGCAGCGTTGTAACAAGGACAGGGGCTTCTAAGGGAGCGAGAGAGCAGTACTTC.